What follows are 26 T cell receptor beta chains derived from one specimen sequenced in a study of shared clonotypes between healthy human individuals. Assay used: immunoSEQ multiplex PCR; TCRdb lists only in-frame clones, some missing. The table records around 180,000 clones, around 93% of them present only once. The sequenced sample was naive CD4+ T cells sorted from blood. Described subset: CD45RA+ positively selected. These receptors were taken from a woman in her thirties in good health.

The V and J genes are TRBV10-3 and TRBJ1-2; D perhaps matches TRBD1 (6 bases). CDR1 ENHRY and CDR2 SYGVKD come from the germline V gene. The CDR3 extends over 13 amino acids. The V and J ends lost 9 bases and 6 bases respectively, with 17 bases between them. CDR3 region: CAIAREGEDGYTF. In nucleotides, the CDR3 is TGTGCCATAGCGCGGGAGGGGGAGGATGGCTACACCTTC.

This clone was found once. J is TRBJ2-1 and V is TRBV11-2; 7 bases are shared with TRBD2. V was clipped by 5 bases and J by 0 bases; unmatched bases: 7. The germline gives CDR1 SGHAT, CDR2 FQNNGV. The CDR3 loop spans 16 amino acids. In DNA, the CDR3 is TGTGCCAGCAGCCCTGGCGGCGGGGGCTCCTACAATGAGCAGTTCTTC. Translation gives CASSPGGGGSYNEQFF.

The rearrangement links TRBV27 to TRBJ2-5; D is undetermined. Between the trimmed V and J ends, which lost 5 bases and 7 bases, there was a span of 11 bases. Germline V gene data show CDR1 as MNHEY and CDR2 as SMNVEV (reference sequence). The CDR3 spans 12 residues. The CDR3: CASSPSRATQYF. The CDR3 region has the DNA TGTGCCAGCAGTCCCTCCCGGGCGACCCAGTACTTC.

This sequence joins TRBV19 and TRBJ2-3, with a weak D call TRBD2 (5 bases). Germline lookup yields CDR1 LNHDA and CDR2 SQIVND (reference sequence). The CDR3 totals 15 residues. Trimming took 4 bases from V and 6 from J, leaving 17 bases between them. CDR3 bases: TGTGCCAGTAGTACCCGGGGAGAGGGCGGCGATACGCAGTATTTT. The encoded protein is CASSTRGEGGDTQYF.

The genes are TRBV18 and TRBJ2-5; a weak D match, TRBD1 (5 bases). Trimming removed 0 bases from V and 2 bases from J, with 10 bases in between. The CDR3 has 15 residues. CDR1 KGHSH and CDR2 LQKENI come from the germline V gene. CDR3 region: CASSPPTDTQETQYF. CDR3 DNA: TGTGCCAGCTCACCACCGACGGACACGCAAGAGACCCAGTACTTC.

V usage is TRBV6-4 and J usage is TRBJ1-1; no reliable D call. V was cut by 10 bases and J by 1 base, with 16 bases left in between. Germline values: CDR1 MRHNA, CDR2 SNTAGT. The CDR3 sequence is 14 residues long. The CDR3 here is CAIKEGRGNTEAFF. CDR3 sequence (DNA): TGTGCCATCAAGGAGGGTAGAGGGAACACTGAAGCTTTCTTT.

The DNA of the CDR3 is TGCGCCAGCAGCCCCGACGGGAGCTCCTACGAGCAGTACTTC. Translated, it gives CASSPDGSSYEQYF. The chain couples TRBV5-1 to TRBJ2-7; maybe TRBD2 (6 bases). This CDR3 region has 14 residues. Deletions cut 4 bases from V and 0 bases from J, with 11 bases between. In germline, CDR1 is SGHRS, CDR2 YFSETQ.

The chain links TRBV28 to TRBJ2-7; D tentatively fits TRBD1 or TRBD2 (5 bases each). The ends were cut back, 3 bases at V and 1 base at J, with 10 bases in the middle. The germline gives CDR1 MDHEN, CDR2 SYDVKM. The CDR3 consists of 14 residues. CDR3 protein: CASSFGTFSYEQYF. The CDR3 DNA reads TGTGCCAGCAGTTTTGGGACCTTTTCCTACGAGCAGTACTTC.

This rearrangement joins TRBV28 to TRBJ1-2, with D perhaps matching TRBD1 (6 bases). The length of the CDR3 is 13 residues. V was trimmed by 6 bases and J by 5 bases, leaving 13 bases between them. Germline CDR1 reads MDHEN; CDR2 reads SYDVKM. The CDR3 DNA reads TGTGCCAGCAGCCCGGGGGGGCCTTATGGCTACACCTTC. It yields the protein CASSPGGPYGYTF.

This clone occurred once. The chain joins TRBV5-1 to TRBJ2-7, with D possibly being TRBD2 (5 bases). The ends were cut back, 2 bases at V and 0 bases at J, with 12 bases in the middle. CDR3 length equals 15 residues. The V gene's germline CDR1 is SGHRS and CDR2 YFSETQ. CDR3 sequence reads: CASSLGGPSSYEQYF. The CDR3 DNA is TGCGCCAGCAGCTTAGGAGGTCCCAGCTCCTACGAGCAGTACTTC. The full variable domain, completed using reference TRBV5-1 and TRBJ2-7, is KAGVTQTPRYLIKTRGQQVTLSCSPISGHRSVSWYQQTPGQGLQFLFEYFSETQRNKGNFPGRFSGRQFSNSRSEMNVSTLELGDSALYLCASSLGGPSSYEQYFGPGTRLTVT.

In nucleotides, the CDR3 is TGTGCCAGCTCACCACAGTTCGAAGAAAAACTGTTTTTT. It encodes CASSPQFEEKLFF. The chain couples TRBV18 to TRBJ1-4, with unresolved D. CDR1 and CDR2 from the germline V gene are KGHSH and LQKENI. CDR3 length: 13 amino acids. Trimming shortened V by 1 base and J by 8 bases, and 8 bases separated the two germline ends.

This sequence joins TRBV28 and TRBJ1-1; D gene unclear. The CDR3 has 17 residues. Germline CDR1 is MDHEN and CDR2 is SYDVKM. V was clipped by 1 base and J by 0 bases, with 15 bases between them. As DNA, the CDR3 is TGTGCCAGCAGTTTATTCACGTCAGGCCTATTGAACACTGAAGCTTTCTTT. Translating gives CASSLFTSGLLNTEAFF.

A single count supports this clone. V usage is TRBV28 and J usage is TRBJ2-5; D is ambiguous. CDR1 and CDR2 (germline): MDHEN, SYDVKM. Trimming stripped 6 bases from V and 11 bases from J, with 19 bases between. There are 13 residues in the CDR3. DNA of the CDR3: TGTGCCAGCAGATCGACAAGACGGGCTAAGCAGTACTTC. It yields the protein CASRSTRRAKQYF.

The chain recombines TRBV7-9 with TRBJ2-7; D is uncertain. Germline V gene data show CDR1 as SEHNR and CDR2 as FQNEAQ (reference sequence). The V and J ends lost 5 bases and 1 base respectively, with 12 bases between them. CDR3 length equals 14 residues. The CDR3 loop reads CASSQDGPSYEQYF. Written as DNA, the CDR3 is TGTGCCAGCAGCCAAGACGGACCGTCCTACGAGCAGTACTTC.

The rearrangement links TRBV28 to TRBJ2-7; D gene unclear. V gave up 6 bases and J gave up 3 bases, with 9 bases separating them. This CDR3 is 12 amino acids long. CDR1 and CDR2 from the germline V gene are MDHEN and SYDVKM. CDR3 protein: CASRNSIYEQYF. CDR3 nucleotide sequence: TGTGCCAGCAGAAACAGCATCTACGAGCAGTACTTC.

The chain has TRBV10-3 and TRBJ1-2, with TRBD1 matching over 7 bases. Germline V gene sequence: CDR1 ENHRY, CDR2 SYGVKD. This CDR3 has 13 amino acids. V gave up 6 bases and J gave up 10 bases; unmatched junction bases: 11. In nucleotides, the CDR3 is TGTGCCATCAGAGCCGGGACAGACTCCCACTACACCTTC. This codes for CAIRAGTDSHYTF.

The rearrangement links TRBV6-5 to TRBJ1-1; D is unresolved. The V end lost 3 bases, the J end lost 1 base, and 12 bases lay between the germline ends. CDR1 is MNHEY and CDR2 is SVGAGI in the germline V gene. The CDR3 has 15 residues. The CDR3 reads CASSYYGRGNTEAFF. The CDR3 DNA reads TGTGCCAGCAGTTATTACGGTCGGGGGAACACTGAAGCTTTCTTT.

V gene TRBV6-5 combines with J gene TRBJ2-7, with unresolved D. Germline CDR1 and CDR2: MNHEY and SVGAGI. The V end lost 0 bases, the J end lost 4 bases, and 7 bases lay between the germline ends. CDR3 length: 13 amino acids. The CDR3 reads CASSYSTLYEQYF. CDR3 sequence (DNA): TGTGCCAGCAGTTACTCGACCCTGTACGAGCAGTACTTC.

This chain uses TRBV5-1 with TRBJ2-1; D might be TRBD2 (6 bases). The CDR3 length is 15 residues. The germline gives CDR1 SGHRS, CDR2 YFSETQ. Trimming left V 3 bases short and J 0 bases short, with 10 bases between. This CDR3 reads CASSSAGSSYNEQFF. The CDR3 region has the DNA TGCGCCAGCAGCTCAGCGGGCAGCTCCTACAATGAGCAGTTCTTC.

This sequence joins TRBV5-1 and TRBJ2-1; 7 bases match TRBD2. The length of the CDR3 is 15 residues. Trimming at V came to 0 bases and at J to 3 bases, leaving 3 bases not matched to a gene. Germline assignment: CDR1 SGHRS and CDR2 YFSETQ. The CDR3 region is CASSLESSGYNEQFF. CDR3 coding DNA: TGCGCCAGCAGCTTGGAGTCTAGCGGCTACAATGAGCAGTTCTTC.

This chain joins TRBV23-1 and TRBJ2-7; TRBD1 aligns across 9 bases. TRBV23-1 is assigned to the ORF class and has an uncertain function. The CDR3 extends over 18 amino acids. V lost 0 bases and J lost 0; bases outside the gene matches: 9. The CDR3, as DNA: TGCGCCAGCAGTCAATCCCGGGACAGGGTCCTCCCCTCCTACGAGCAGTACTTC. It encodes CASSQSRDRVLPSYEQYF.

V and J are TRBV28 and TRBJ1-3; 8 nucleotides agree with TRBD1. From germline, CDR1 is MDHEN and CDR2 SYDVKM. With 2 bases clipped from V and 0 bases from J, the junction kept 6 bases outside the gene matches. This CDR3 comprises 17 residues. Written as DNA, the CDR3 is TGTGCCAGCAGTTTAGCTTGGCAGGGGGCCTCTGGAAACACCATATATTTT. Its protein product is CASSLAWQGASGNTIYF.

The rearrangement joins TRBV27 to TRBJ1-2; no clear D. Germline V CDR1 and CDR2: MNHEY, SMNVEV (reference sequence). The CDR3 has 11 amino acids. Trimming cost V 8 bases and J 7 bases, with 11 bases left between them. CDR3 region: CASWPRGGYTF. The CDR3 coding sequence is TGTGCCAGCTGGCCCCGGGGTGGCTACACCTTC.

The V and J genes are TRBV28 and TRBJ2-5, with 7 nucleotides matching TRBD2. The closer fit of TRBJ2-7 to the DNA end suggests the J call may be wrong. This CDR3 spans 13 amino acids. Germline CDR1 MDHEN, CDR2 SYDVKM. The CDR3 nucleotides are TGTGCCAGCAGCTCCGGGAGGCCCTACGAGCAGTACTTC. This codes for CASSSGRPYEQYF.

This clone has just one count. The rearrangement links TRBV4-3 to TRBJ2-6, with D uncertain. Trimming cost V 5 bases and J 5 bases, with 22 bases left between them. Germline values: CDR1 LGHNA, CDR2 YSLEER. The CDR3 runs to 18 residues. The chain's CDR3 is CASSNPLTSQSRANVLTF. The CDR3 nucleotides read TGCGCCAGCAGCAATCCGTTGACGTCACAAAGTCGGGCCAACGTCCTGACTTTC.

This chain joins TRBV4-1 and TRBJ2-7, with D perhaps matching TRBD1 (5 bases). The V gene lost 1 base and the J gene lost 4 bases, with 14 bases spanning the gap. Germline V gene sequence: CDR1 MGHRA, CDR2 YSYEKL. CDR3 length: 15 amino acids. The CDR3 loop is CASSQAATGAYEQYF. Written as DNA, the CDR3 is TGCGCCAGCAGCCAAGCAGCAACAGGAGCATACGAGCAGTACTTC.